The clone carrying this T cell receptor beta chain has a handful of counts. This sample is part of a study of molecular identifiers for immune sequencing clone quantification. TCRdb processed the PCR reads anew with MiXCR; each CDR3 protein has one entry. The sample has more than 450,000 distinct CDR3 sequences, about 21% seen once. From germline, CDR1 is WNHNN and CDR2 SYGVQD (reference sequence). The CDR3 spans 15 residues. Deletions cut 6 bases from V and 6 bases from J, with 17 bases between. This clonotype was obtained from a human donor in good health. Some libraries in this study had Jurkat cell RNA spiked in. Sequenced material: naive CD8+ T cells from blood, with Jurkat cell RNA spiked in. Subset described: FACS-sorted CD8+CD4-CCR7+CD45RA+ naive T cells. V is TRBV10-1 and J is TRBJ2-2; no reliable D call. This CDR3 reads CASSPRAKGAGELFF. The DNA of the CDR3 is TGCGCCAGCAGCCCCCGGGCCAAAGGAGCCGGGGAGCTGTTTTTT.